A single sample gave rise to the 12 T cell receptor beta chains below, sequenced in a study of CD4 T cells in relation to SARS-CoV-2 and coronaviruses. The method was immunoSEQ multiplex PCR; TCRdb's version includes in-frame clones alone and lacks a portion of them. The sample has some 32,000 clones; about three quarters are singletons. Their recognized antigens are unknown. The sample comprised memory CD4+ T cells from PBMCs, cultured in vitro. Every receptor here comes from an adult with COVID-19.

The chain joins TRBV7-9 to TRBJ2-1; D gene uncertain. The V and J ends lost 0 bases and 4 bases respectively, with 4 bases between them. The CDR3 contains 13 residues. Per the germline V gene, CDR1 is SEHNR and CDR2 is FQNEAQ (reference sequence). DNA of the CDR3: TGTGCCAGCAGCTTAGCGGAATACAATGAGCAGTTCTTC. Translation gives CASSLAEYNEQFF.

The rearrangement uses TRBV3-1 (or the pseudogene TRBV3-2) and TRBJ2-5; perhaps TRBD1 as D (6 bases). This CDR3 spans 13 amino acids. Trimming stripped 4 bases from V and 4 bases from J, with 10 bases between. Germline lookup yields CDR1 LGHDT and CDR2 YNNKEL (reference sequence). The CDR3 sequence: CASSPPDRETQYF. CDR3 nucleotide sequence: TGTGCCAGCAGCCCCCCGGACAGAGAGACCCAGTACTTC.

The V and J genes are TRBV3-1 (or the pseudogene TRBV3-2) and TRBJ1-1; D not resolved. The CDR3 is 15 amino acids. Trimming removed 0 bases from V and 0 bases from J, with 8 bases in between. The V gene's germline CDR1 is LGHDT and CDR2 YNNKEL (reference sequence). CDR3 sequence: CASSQDRVVNTEAFF. Here the CDR3 DNA reads TGTGCCAGCAGCCAAGACCGGGTAGTGAACACTGAAGCTTTCTTT.

This clone was counted only a few times. The chain recombines TRBV6-5 with TRBJ1-4; D call uncertain. The germline CDR1 and CDR2 sequences are MNHEY and SVGAGI. The V and J ends lost 7 bases and 8 bases respectively, with 14 bases between them. The CDR3 is made up of 13 amino acids. The CDR3 region is CASISATAEKLFF. Written as DNA, the CDR3 is TGTGCCAGCATCTCGGCGACTGCAGAAAAACTGTTTTTT.

This clone was observed a few times. The genes are TRBV2 and TRBJ2-7, with D perhaps TRBD1 (6 bases). The V gene's germline CDR1 is SNHLY and CDR2 FYNNEI. The CDR3 contains 12 residues. V was trimmed by 11 bases and J by 2 bases, leaving 13 bases between them. CDR3 in DNA: TGTGCCGAGGGACAACCGCCCTACGAGCAGTACTTC. As protein: CAEGQPPYEQYF. Drawing the rest from reference TRBV2 and TRBJ2-7, the complete variable domain is EPEVTQTPSHQVTQMGQEVILRCVPISNHLYFYWYRQILGQKVEFLVSFYNNEISEKSEIFDDQFSVERPDGSNFTLKIRSTKLEDSAMYFCAEGQPPYEQYFGPGTRLTVT.

The chain employs TRBV29-1 and TRBJ2-1; 8 bases line up with TRBD1. Trimming cost V 6 bases and J 3 bases; bases outside gene matches: 7. CDR3 length equals 14 residues. CDR1 and CDR2 from the germline V gene are SQVTM and ANQGSEA. The CDR3 loop reads CSVSAQGDYNEQFF. Here the CDR3 DNA reads TGCAGCGTCTCGGCACAGGGGGACTACAATGAGCAGTTCTTC.

This rearrangement joins TRBV7-6 to TRBJ2-7; D is perhaps TRBD1 or TRBD2 (6 bases each). Germline CDR1 SGHVS, CDR2 FNYEAQ. V was trimmed by 1 base and J by 1 base, leaving 11 bases between them. The CDR3 extends over 15 amino acids. The CDR3 sequence is CASSLGTGRSYEQYF. As DNA, the CDR3 is TGTGCCAGCAGCTTAGGAACAGGGAGGTCCTACGAGCAGTACTTC.

The DNA of the CDR3 is TGTGCCAGCAGCCAAGCCTCCGGGACAGATGGCTACACCTTC. Residues: CASSQASGTDGYTF. The chain uses TRBV3-1 (or the pseudogene TRBV3-2) and TRBJ1-2; TRBD1 aligns across 7 bases. CDR1 and CDR2 from the germline V gene are LGHDT and YNNKEL (reference sequence). CDR3 length: 14 amino acids. Unmatched junction bases numbered 5, after V lost 1 base and J lost 6 bases.

The rearrangement uses TRBV19 and TRBJ2-2; the D gene is possibly TRBD1 (6 bases). The V end lost 5 bases, the J end lost 0 bases, and 16 bases lay between the germline ends. The CDR3 extends over 17 amino acids. CDR1 is LNHDA, CDR2 SQIVND, per germline (reference sequence). CDR3 nucleotides: TGTGCCAGTAGTTTCCAAAGACAGGCAGCGAACACCGGGGAGCTGTTTTTT. Its protein is CASSFQRQAANTGELFF.

The chain employs TRBV7-2 and TRBJ1-1; 7 nucleotides match TRBD1. The CDR3 is made up of 13 amino acids. The germline V gene has CDR1 SGHTA and CDR2 FQGNSA. The ends lost 4 bases at V and 5 bases at J; junction bases unmatched: 4. CDR3 sequence (DNA): TGTGCCAGCAGCTCTCAGGGGGAGACTGAAGCTTTCTTT. This gives the protein CASSSQGETEAFF.

The V and J genes are TRBV2 and TRBJ2-2; no definite D call. V was cut by 2 bases and J by 7 bases, with 20 bases left in between. The CDR3 runs to 17 residues. Germline values: CDR1 SNHLY, CDR2 FYNNEI. CDR3 sequence: CASSESQPGSLGGELFF. The CDR3 nucleotides are TGTGCCAGCAGTGAATCACAACCCGGGTCCCTGGGCGGGGAGCTGTTTTTT.

V and J are TRBV18 and TRBJ2-7, with D possibly called TRBD1 or TRBD2 (5 bases each). Trimming took 2 bases from V and 2 from J, leaving 13 bases between them. CDR3 length equals 15 residues. Germline CDR1 KGHSH, CDR2 LQKENI. The CDR3 nucleotides are TGTGCCAGCTCACCAAGTGGGAGACAGCCCTACGAGCAGTACTTC. It yields the protein CASSPSGRQPYEQYF.